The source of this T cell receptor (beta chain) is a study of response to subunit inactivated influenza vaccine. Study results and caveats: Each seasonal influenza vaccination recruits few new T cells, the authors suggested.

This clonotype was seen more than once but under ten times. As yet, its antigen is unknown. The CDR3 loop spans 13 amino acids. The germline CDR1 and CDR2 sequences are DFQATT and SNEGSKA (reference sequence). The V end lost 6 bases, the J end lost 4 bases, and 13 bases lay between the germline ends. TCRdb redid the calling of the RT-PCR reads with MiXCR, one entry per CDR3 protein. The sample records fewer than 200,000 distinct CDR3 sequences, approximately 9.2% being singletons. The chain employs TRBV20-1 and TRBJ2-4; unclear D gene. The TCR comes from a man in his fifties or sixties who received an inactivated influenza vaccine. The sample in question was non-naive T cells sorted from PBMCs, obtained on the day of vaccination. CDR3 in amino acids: CSAGWAPKNIQYF. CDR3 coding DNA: TGCAGTGCAGGGTGGGCGCCAAAAAACATTCAGTACTTC.